The present T cell receptor (beta chain) was sequenced within a study of shared clonotypes between healthy human individuals. The study, taken as a whole, reports: Rarefaction indicated that sorted-subset sequencing remained incomplete although depth was large.

As to this clone: Its target is unknown.

Naive CD8 populations comprised CD45RO-negative cells positively selected for CCR7, excluding terminally differentiated effector memory CD45RA+ cells. CDR1 SGHDN and CDR2 FVKESK come from the germline V gene. V lost 4 bases, J lost 3 bases, and 12 bases lay in between. This CDR3 has 14 amino acids. Assay used: immunoSEQ multiplex PCR; TCRdb lists only in-frame clones, some missing. The data contain 660,000 or so clones, around 96% of them seen just once; the ten biggest clones take up approximately 0.1%. The sequence derives from a woman in her 30s in good health. The chain joins TRBV14 to TRBJ1-1; D call uncertain. Sequencing was performed on naive CD8+ T cells sorted from blood. CDR3 amino acids: CASSPNSGYTEAFF. In nucleotides, the CDR3 is TGTGCCAGCAGCCCCAACTCAGGATACACTGAAGCTTTCTTT.